This TCR beta chain was recovered during a study of T cell responses to AZD1222 COVID-19 vaccine. On this clone itself: Its specificity is not known. An end of the junction differs from the germline gene, which may be a read error.

The CDR3 length is 13 residues. Looked up from germline, CDR1 is SGHTA and CDR2 is FQGNSA. Study-level results: It should be noted that donors were predominantly white British and more often female, and clonal diversity was possibly underestimated. Receipt of two AZD1222 doses was followed by a rise in Spike-specific TCR breadth and depth.

Profiled with immunoSEQ multiplex PCR; TCRdb holds only in-frame clones, not every one. Here the sample spans fewer than 200,000 clones, about nine tenths being singletons. This specimen was peripheral blood, taken on day 0 of AZD1222 vaccination. The source is an adult in good health. This chain links TRBV7-2 with TRBJ1-2; 7 bases agree with TRBD1. CDR3 sequence: CASSLAGGGGYTF. The CDR3 DNA reads as TGTGCCAGCAGCCTAGCAGGGGGTGGTGGCTACACCTTC.